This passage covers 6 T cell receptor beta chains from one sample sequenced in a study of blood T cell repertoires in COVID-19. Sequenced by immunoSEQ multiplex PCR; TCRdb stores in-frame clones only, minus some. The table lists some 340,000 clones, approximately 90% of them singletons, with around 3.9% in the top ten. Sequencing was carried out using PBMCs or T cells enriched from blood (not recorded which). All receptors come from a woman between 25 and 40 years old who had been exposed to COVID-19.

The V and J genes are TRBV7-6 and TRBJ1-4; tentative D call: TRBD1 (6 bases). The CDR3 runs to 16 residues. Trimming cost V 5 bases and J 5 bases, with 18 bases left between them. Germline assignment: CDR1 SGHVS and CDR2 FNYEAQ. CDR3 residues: CASSRGAAGVNEKLFF. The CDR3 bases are TGTGCCAGCAGCCGGGGGGCGGCGGGAGTCAATGAAAAACTGTTTTTT.

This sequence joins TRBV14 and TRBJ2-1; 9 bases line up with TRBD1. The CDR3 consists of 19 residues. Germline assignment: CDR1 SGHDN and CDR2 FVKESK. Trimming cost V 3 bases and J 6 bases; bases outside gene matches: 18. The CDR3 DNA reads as TGTGCCAGCAGCCACCGGACAGGGGAGACTTTAAGGTTACGCAATGAGCAGTTCTTC. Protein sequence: CASSHRTGETLRLRNEQFF.

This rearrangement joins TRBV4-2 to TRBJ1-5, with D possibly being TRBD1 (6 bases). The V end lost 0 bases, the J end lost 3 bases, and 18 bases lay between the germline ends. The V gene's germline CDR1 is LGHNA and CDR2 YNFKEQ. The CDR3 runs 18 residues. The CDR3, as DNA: TGTGCCAGCAGCCAAGATGCCCGGGACAAAGGCAACAATCAGCCCCAGCATTTT. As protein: CASSQDARDKGNNQPQHF.

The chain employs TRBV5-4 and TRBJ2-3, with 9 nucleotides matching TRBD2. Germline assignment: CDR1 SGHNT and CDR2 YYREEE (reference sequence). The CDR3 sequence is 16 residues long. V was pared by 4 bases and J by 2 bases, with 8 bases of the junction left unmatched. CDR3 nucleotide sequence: TGTGCCAGCAGCCACAGACAGCGGGGGGACACAGATACGCAGTATTTT. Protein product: CASSHRQRGDTDTQYF.

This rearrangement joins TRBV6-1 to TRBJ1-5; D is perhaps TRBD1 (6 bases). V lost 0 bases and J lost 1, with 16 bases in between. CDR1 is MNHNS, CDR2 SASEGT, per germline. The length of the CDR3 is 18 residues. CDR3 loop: CASSEAVGGLGSNQPQHF. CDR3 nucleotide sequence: TGTGCCAGCAGTGAAGCCGTCGGGGGGCTAGGGAGCAATCAGCCCCAGCATTTT.

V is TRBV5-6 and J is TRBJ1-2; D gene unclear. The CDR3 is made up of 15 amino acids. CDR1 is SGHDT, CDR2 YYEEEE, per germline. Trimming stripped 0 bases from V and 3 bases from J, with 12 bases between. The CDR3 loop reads CASSLGRQLDYGYTF. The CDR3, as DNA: TGTGCCAGCAGCTTGGGGAGGCAGTTGGACTATGGCTACACCTTC.